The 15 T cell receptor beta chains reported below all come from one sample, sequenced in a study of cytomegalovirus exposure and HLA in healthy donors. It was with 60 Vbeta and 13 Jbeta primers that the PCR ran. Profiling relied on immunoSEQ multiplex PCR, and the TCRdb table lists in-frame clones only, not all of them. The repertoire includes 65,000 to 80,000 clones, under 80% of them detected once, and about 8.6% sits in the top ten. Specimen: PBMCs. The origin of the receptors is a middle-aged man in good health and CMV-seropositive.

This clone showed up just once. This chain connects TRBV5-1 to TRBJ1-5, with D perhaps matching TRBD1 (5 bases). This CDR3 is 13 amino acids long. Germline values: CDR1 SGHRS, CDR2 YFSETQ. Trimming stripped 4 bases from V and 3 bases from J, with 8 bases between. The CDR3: CASSAGNNQPQHF. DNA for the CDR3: TGCGCCAGCAGCGCAGGGAACAATCAGCCCCAGCATTTT.

CDR3 protein: CACTDLVRETQYF. In nucleotides, the CDR3 is TGTGCCTGTACTGATTTGGTACGGGAGACCCAGTACTTC. The rearrangement joins TRBV30 to TRBJ2-5; D uncertain. V shed 6 bases and J shed 5 bases, with 16 bases lying between them. The CDR3 totals 13 residues. Germline loops: CDR1 GTSNPN, CDR2 SVGIG (reference sequence).

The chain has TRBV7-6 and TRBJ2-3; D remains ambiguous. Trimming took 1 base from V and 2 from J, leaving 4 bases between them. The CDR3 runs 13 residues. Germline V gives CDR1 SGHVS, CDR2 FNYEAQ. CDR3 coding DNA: TGTGCCAGCAGCTTAGGTCACACAGATACGCAGTATTTT. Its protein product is CASSLGHTDTQYF.

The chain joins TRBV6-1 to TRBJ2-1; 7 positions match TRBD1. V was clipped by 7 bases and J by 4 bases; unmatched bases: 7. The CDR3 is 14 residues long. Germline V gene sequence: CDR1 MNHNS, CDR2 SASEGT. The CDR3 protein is CASNPGQRYNEQFF. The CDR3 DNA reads TGTGCCAGCAACCCGGGACAGAGATACAATGAGCAGTTCTTC.

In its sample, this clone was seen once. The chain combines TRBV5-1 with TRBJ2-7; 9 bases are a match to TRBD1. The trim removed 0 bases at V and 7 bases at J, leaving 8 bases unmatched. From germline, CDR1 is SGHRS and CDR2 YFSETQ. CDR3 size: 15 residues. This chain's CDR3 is CASSLAGQGTQEQYF. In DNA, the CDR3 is TGCGCCAGCAGCTTGGCCGGACAGGGGACCCAGGAGCAGTACTTC.

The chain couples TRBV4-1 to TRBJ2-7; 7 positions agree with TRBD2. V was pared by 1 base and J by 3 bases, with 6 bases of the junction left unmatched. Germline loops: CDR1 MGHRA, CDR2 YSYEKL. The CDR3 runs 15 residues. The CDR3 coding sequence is TGCGCCAGCAGCCAAGGAATAACGGGAGGCTACGAGCAGTACTTC. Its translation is CASSQGITGGYEQYF.

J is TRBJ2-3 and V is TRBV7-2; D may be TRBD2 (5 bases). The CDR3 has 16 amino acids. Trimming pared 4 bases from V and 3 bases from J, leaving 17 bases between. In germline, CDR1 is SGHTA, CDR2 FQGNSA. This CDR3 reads CASSYVRLRGTDTQYF. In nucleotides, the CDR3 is TGTGCCAGCAGCTACGTGCGCCTCCGAGGGACAGATACGCAGTATTTT.

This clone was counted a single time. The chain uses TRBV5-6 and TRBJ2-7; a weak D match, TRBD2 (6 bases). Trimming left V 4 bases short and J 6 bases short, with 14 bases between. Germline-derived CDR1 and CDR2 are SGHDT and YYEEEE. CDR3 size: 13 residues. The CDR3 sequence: CASSGGLDREQYF. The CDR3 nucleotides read TGTGCCAGCAGCGGGGGACTGGACCGCGAGCAGTACTTC.

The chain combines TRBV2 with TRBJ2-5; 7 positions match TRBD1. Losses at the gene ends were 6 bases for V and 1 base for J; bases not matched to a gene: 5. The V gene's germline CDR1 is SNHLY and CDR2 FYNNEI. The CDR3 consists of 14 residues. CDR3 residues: CASRFRDSQETQYF. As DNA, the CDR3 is TGTGCCAGCAGGTTTCGGGACAGCCAAGAGACCCAGTACTTC.

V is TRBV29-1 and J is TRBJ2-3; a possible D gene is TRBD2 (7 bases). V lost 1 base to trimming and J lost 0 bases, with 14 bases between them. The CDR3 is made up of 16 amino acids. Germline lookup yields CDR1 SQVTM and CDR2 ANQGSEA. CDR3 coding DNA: TGCAGCGTTGAAGGGCCAGCGGGACACAGCACAGATACGCAGTATTTT. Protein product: CSVEGPAGHSTDTQYF.

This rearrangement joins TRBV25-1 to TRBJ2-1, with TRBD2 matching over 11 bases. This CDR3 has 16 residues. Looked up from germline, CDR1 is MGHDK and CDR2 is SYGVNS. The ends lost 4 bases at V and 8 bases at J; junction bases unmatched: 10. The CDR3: CASSGIAGGPGHEQFF. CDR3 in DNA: TGTGCCAGCAGTGGCATAGCGGGAGGGCCCGGCCATGAGCAGTTCTTC.

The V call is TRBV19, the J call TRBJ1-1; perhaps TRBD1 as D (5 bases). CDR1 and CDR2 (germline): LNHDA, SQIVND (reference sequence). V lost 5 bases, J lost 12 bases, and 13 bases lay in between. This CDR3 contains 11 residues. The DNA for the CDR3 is TGTGCCAGTAGTCGGGACCTAGCGACTTTCTTT. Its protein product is CASSRDLATFF.

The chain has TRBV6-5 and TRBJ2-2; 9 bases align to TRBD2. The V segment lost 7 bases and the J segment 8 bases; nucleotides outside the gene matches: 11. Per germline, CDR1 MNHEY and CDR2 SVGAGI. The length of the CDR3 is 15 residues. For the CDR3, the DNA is TGTGCCAGCACCTCTTTAGCGGGAGTCGGGGGGGAGCTGTTTTTT. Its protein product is CASTSLAGVGGELFF.

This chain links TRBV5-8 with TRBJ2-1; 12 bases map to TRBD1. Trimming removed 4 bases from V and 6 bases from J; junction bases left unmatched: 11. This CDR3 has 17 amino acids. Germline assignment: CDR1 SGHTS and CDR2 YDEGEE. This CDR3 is CASSLGQGAALLNEQFF. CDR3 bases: TGTGCCAGCAGCCTGGGACAGGGGGCGGCCCTACTCAATGAGCAGTTCTTC. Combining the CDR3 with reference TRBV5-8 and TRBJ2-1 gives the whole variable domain EAGVTQSPTHLIKTRGQQATLRCSPISGHTSVYWYQQALGLGLQFLLWYDEGEERNRGNFPPRFSGRQFPNYSSELNVNALELEDSALYLCASSLGQGAALLNEQFFGPGTRLTVL.

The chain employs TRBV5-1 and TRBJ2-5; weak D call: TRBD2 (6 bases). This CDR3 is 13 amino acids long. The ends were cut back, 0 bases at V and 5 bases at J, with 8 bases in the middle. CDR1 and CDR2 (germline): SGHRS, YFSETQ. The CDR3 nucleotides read TGCGCCAGCAGCTTGGCGGGAGTTGAGACCCAGTACTTC. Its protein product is CASSLAGVETQYF. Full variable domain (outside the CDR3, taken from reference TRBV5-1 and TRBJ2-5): KAGVTQTPRYLIKTRGQQVTLSCSPISGHRSVSWYQQTPGQGLQFLFEYFSETQRNKGNFPGRFSGRQFSNSRSEMNVSTLELGDSALYLCASSLAGVETQYFGPGTRLLVL.